This T cell receptor beta chain was identified in a study of CD4 and CD8 cells across lung adenocarcinoma regions. MiXCR, applied by TCRdb to the PCR reads, yields one record per CDR3 protein. The repertoire holds just over 20,000 distinct CDR3 sequences, 54% seen once, with 20% to 25% in the top ten. The germline CDR1 and CDR2 sequences are WSHSY and SAAADI. This CDR3 comprises 19 residues. Trimming at V came to 10 bases and at J to 0 bases, leaving 21 bases not matched to a gene. The patients had localized lung adenocarcinoma, a non-small cell subtype. This clonotype originated in a female donor with lung adenocarcinoma. The CD4 and CD8 labels of this study may be unreliable. Sequenced input: CD8+ T cells from the center of a lung tumor. This chain uses TRBV10-2 with TRBJ1-1; TRBD1 matches at 9 bases. The CDR3 region has the DNA TGCGCCACCACCGGGACAGGGTTTGAGGATTATAAGATGAACACTGAAGCTTTCTTT. This codes for CATTGTGFEDYKMNTEAFF.